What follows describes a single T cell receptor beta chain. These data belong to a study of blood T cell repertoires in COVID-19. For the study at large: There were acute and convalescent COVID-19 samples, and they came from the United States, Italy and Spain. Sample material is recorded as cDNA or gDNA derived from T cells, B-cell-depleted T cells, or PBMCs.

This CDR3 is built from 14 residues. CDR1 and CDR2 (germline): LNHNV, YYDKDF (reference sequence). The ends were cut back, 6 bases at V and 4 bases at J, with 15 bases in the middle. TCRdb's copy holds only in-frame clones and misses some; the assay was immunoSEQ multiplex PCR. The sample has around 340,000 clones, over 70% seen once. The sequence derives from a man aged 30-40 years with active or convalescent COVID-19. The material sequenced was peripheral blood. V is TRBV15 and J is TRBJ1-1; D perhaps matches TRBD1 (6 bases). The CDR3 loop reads CATSKVGQTTEAFF. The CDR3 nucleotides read TGTGCCACCAGTAAAGTAGGACAGACCACTGAAGCTTTCTTT.